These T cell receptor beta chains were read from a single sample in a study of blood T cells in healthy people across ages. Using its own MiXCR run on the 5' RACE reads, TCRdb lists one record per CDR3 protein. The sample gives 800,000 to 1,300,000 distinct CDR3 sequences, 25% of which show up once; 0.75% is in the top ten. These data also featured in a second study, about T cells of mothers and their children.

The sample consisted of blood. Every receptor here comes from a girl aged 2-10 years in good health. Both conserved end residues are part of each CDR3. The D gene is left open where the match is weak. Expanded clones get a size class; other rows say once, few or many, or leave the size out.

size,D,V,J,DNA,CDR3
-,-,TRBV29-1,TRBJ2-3,TGCAGCGTTGAAGGGCTGAACGAAGATACGCAGTATTTT,CSVEGLNEDTQYF
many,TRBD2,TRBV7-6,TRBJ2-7,TGTGCCAGCAGCTTAGATGGACTAGCGGCCTACGAGCAGTACTTC,CASSLDGLAAYEQYF
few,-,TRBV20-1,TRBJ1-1,TGCAGTGCTAGGGACACAGCCGAGGGGACTGAAGCTTTCTTT,CSARDTAEGTEAFF
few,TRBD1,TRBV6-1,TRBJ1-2,TGTGCCAGCACACTCTGGGGTGGACAGGGCGGTGGCTACACCTTC,CASTLWGGQGGGYTF
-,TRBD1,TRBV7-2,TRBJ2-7,TGTGCCAGCAGCCTAGGAGTGGGGACAGCCTACGAGCAGTACTTC,CASSLGVGTAYEQYF
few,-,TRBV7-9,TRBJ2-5,TGTGCCAGCAGCTTAGCCTCGCCGGGGGAGACCCAGTACTTC,CASSLASPGETQYF
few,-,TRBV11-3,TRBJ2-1,TGTGCCAGCAGCTTAGATCGACCATCAGCCTCCTACAATGAGCAGTTCTTC,CASSLDRPSASYNEQFF
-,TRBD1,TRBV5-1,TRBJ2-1,TGCGCCAGCAGCTGGGGGACAGCAACCCTTTCAAATGAGCAGTTCTTC,CASSWGTATLSNEQFF
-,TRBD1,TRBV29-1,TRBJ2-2,TGCAGCGCTAACCGGGACAGAGGCGGGGAGCTGTTTTTT,CSANRDRGGELFF
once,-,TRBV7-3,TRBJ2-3,TGTGCCAGCAGCTTAAGTGGGGCGGGGCCCCCCACAGATACGCAGTATTTT,CASSLSGAGPPTDTQYF
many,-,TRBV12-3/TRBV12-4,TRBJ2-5,TGTGCCAGCAGTTGGGGAGCGGAGACCCAGTACTTC,CASSWGAETQYF
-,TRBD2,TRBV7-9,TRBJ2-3,TGTGCCAGCAGCTTAGCTATGGCTAGCGGAGAAGATACGCAGTATTTT,CASSLAMASGEDTQYF
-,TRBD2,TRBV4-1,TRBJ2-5,TGCGCCAGCAGCCAAGATTGGGTTAGGCGGGAGAGTGGGGAGACCCAGTACTTC,CASSQDWVRRESGETQYF
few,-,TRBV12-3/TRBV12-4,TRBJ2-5,TGTGCCAGCACCTTCGCAGAGACTCGTGGAAAAGAGACCCAGTACTTC,CASTFAETRGKETQYF
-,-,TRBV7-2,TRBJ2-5,TGTGCCAGCAGCCCCCGCTCGAAAGAGACCCAGTACTTC,CASSPRSKETQYF
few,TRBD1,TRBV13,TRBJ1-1,TGTGCCAGCAGGGAACAGGGGGCCGCTGAAGCTTTCTTT,CASREQGAAEAFF
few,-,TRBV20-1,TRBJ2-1,TGCAGTGCTTCCGACCCAAACAATGAGCAGTTCTTC,CSASDPNNEQFF
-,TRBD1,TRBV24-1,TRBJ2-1,TGTGCCACCAGTGAGTGGGACAGGGGTTCCAATGAGCAGTTCTTC,CATSEWDRGSNEQFF
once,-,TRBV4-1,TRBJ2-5,TGCGCCAGCAGCCAAACTTATGGGGTAGTCCAAGAGACCCAGTACTTC,CASSQTYGVVQETQYF
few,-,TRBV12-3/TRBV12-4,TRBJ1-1,TGTGCCAGCAGGAAGGGACAGAACACTGAAGCTTTCTTT,CASRKGQNTEAFF
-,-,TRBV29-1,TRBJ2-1,TGCAGCGTTCTTATACATGAGCAGTTCTTC,CSVLIHEQFF
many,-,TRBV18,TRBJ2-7,TGTGCCAGCTCACCACGTGGGAGCTCCTACGAGCAGTACTTC,CASSPRGSSYEQYF
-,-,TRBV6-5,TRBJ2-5,TGTGCCAGCAGTTACTTCCAGGCGGAGACCCAGTACTTC,CASSYFQAETQYF
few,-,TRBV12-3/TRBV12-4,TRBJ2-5,TGTGCCAGCAGCGAACCTGTGGGGACCCAGTACTTC,CASSEPVGTQYF
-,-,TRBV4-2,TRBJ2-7,TGTGCCAGCAGCCAAGGTTTAGTGGCCCCTGATGCCTACGAGCAGTACTTC,CASSQGLVAPDAYEQYF
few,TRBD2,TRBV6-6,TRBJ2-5,TGTGCCAGCAGCCACTTAGCGGGCTATGGCGAGACCCAGTACTTC,CASSHLAGYGETQYF
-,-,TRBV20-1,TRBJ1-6,TGCAGTGCTAGTTCCAGGATCGATCGTTCACCCCTCCACTTT,CSASSRIDRSPLHF
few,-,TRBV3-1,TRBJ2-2,TGTGCCAGCAGCCAAGAGTACGGAATCGGGGAGCTGTTTTTT,CASSQEYGIGELFF
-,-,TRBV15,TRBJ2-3,TGTGCCACCAGCAGCGGGGTCACAGATACGCAGTATTTT,CATSSGVTDTQYF
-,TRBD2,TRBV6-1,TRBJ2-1,TGTGCCAGCACGGGGACTAGCAGACCTTTGGGTTACAATGAGCAGTTCTTC,CASTGTSRPLGYNEQFF
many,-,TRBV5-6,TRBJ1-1,TGTGCCAGCAGTTTTAGTGACACTGAAGCTTTCTTT,CASSFSDTEAFF
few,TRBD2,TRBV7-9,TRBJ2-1,TGTGCCAGCAGCTTTATAACGAGCGGGAGCCTAGATGAGCAGTTCTTC,CASSFITSGSLDEQFF
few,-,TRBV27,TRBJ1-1,TGTGCCAGCAGTTTATGGGGCAGTGCAGCCACTGAAGCTTTCTTT,CASSLWGSAATEAFF
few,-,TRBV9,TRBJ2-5,TGTGCCAGCAGCGTAGCGGGAGTGCGAGAGACCCAGTACTTC,CASSVAGVRETQYF
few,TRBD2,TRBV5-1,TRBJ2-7,TGCGCCAGTCACGAGCGGGGGCCCTCCTCCTACGAGCAGTACTTC,CASHERGPSSYEQYF
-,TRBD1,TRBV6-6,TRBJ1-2,TGTGCCAGCGGGGACAGGGGGAAAACGTATGGCTACACCTTC,CASGDRGKTYGYTF
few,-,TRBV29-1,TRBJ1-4,TGCAGCGTTGAGATGGGTGGAACTAATGAAAAACTGTTTTTT,CSVEMGGTNEKLFF
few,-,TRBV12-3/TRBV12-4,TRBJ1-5,TGTGCCAGCAGTTTAGAGGGCTGGCAGCCCCAGCATTTT,CASSLEGWQPQHF
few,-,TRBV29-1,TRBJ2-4,TGCAGCGTTGTCGGGGGGCAGGTTGTTCAGTACTTC,CSVVGGQVVQYF
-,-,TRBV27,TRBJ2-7,TGTGCCAGCAGTTTATCGGAGTCTGGCCCCTACGAGCAGTACTTC,CASSLSESGPYEQYF
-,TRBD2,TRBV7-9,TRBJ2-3,TGTGCCAGCAGCCCAATCCGGGACTACGATGGGGCATGGGCAGATACGCAGTATTTT,CASSPIRDYDGAWADTQYF
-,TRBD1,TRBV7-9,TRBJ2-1,TGTGCCATCAGACCGGGACAGGGGATGTACAATGAGCAGTTCTTC,CAIRPGQGMYNEQFF
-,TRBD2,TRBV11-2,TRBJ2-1,TGTGCCAGCAGCTTAACAACTAGCGTCTCGCGCGTTGAGCAGTTCTTC,CASSLTTSVSRVEQFF
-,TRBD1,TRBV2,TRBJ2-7,TGTGCCAGCAGTGTATACCGGGACAGCACCTACGAGCAGTACTTC,CASSVYRDSTYEQYF
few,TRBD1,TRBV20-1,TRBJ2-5,TGCAGTGCTCCCGACTGGACAGGGGCGAAGGAGACCCAGTACTTC,CSAPDWTGAKETQYF